Each of the 10 T cell receptor beta chains below was sequenced from the same sample in a study of radiation and T cells in renal cell carcinoma. Time point given: blood 2 weeks post-SBRT. Treatment specified: 15 Gy SBRT to primary tumor, nephrectomy 4 weeks later. TCRdb's table, derived via immunoSEQ multiplex PCR, lists solely in-frame clones and lacks some. The repertoire holds more than 65,000 clones, with 80% to 90% as singletons. The specimen was blood, collected from a patient whose treatment included radiotherapy and nephrectomy. Receptors were obtained from a woman aged 45-65 years with renal cell carcinoma.

CDR3 DNA sequence: TGTGCCAGCAGCCCTTACAGGACGGGGATCTATGGCTACACCTTC. Protein: CASSPYRTGIYGYTF. This chain connects TRBV7-2 to TRBJ1-2; D might be TRBD1 (5 bases). Germline V CDR1 and CDR2: SGHTA, FQGNSA. The length of the CDR3 is 15 residues. The germline V and J ends were trimmed by 5 bases and 4 bases, with 17 bases remaining between them.

The gene calls are TRBV11-2 and TRBJ2-2, with D hard to call. The germline V gene has CDR1 SGHAT and CDR2 FQNNGV. CDR3 length: 16 residues. The V end was cut by 4 bases, the J end by 5 bases, with 17 bases between. The CDR3 sequence is CASSWPGYGSTGELFF. As DNA, the CDR3 is TGTGCCAGCAGCTGGCCGGGCTATGGCTCGACCGGGGAGCTGTTTTTT.

The chain combines TRBV18 with TRBJ1-3, with 7 bases lining up with TRBD1. The germline V gene has CDR1 KGHSH and CDR2 LQKENI. The J segment lost 3 bases and the V segment lost 1 base, leaving 9 bases of the junction unmatched. The CDR3 is 17 residues long. The CDR3 reads CASSPLVPTGSGNTIYF. Written as DNA, the CDR3 is TGTGCCAGCTCACCACTTGTTCCGACAGGGAGTGGAAACACCATATATTTT.

The chain is built from TRBV28 and TRBJ1-2; D gene uncertain. V shed 6 bases and J shed 13 bases, with 18 bases lying between them. CDR1 and CDR2 from the germline V gene are MDHEN and SYDVKM. The CDR3 totals 12 residues. Written as DNA, the CDR3 is TGTGCCAGCAGGATTAGTAGGGAAGAAGTCACCTTC. As protein: CASRISREEVTF.

The genes are TRBV5-4 and TRBJ2-7; TRBD2 matches 11 bases. Germline V gene data show CDR1 as SGHNT and CDR2 as YYREEE (reference sequence). Germline trimming cut 10 bases from V and 4 bases from J; bases unmatched to any gene: 16. The CDR3 sequence is 16 residues long. This chain's CDR3 is CASSRGTSGPLYEQYF. DNA of the CDR3: TGTGCCTCCTCTAGGGGGACTAGCGGACCTCTTTACGAGCAGTACTTC.

J is TRBJ2-1 and V is TRBV11-3, with D possibly called TRBD1 or TRBD2 (7 bases each). This CDR3 is 17 amino acids long. V lost 0 bases to trimming and J lost 0 bases, with 12 bases between them. In germline, CDR1 is SGHNT, CDR2 YENEEA. The CDR3 spells CASSLDQGGSSYNEQFF. CDR3 DNA: TGTGCCAGCAGCTTAGATCAGGGGGGGAGCTCCTACAATGAGCAGTTCTTC.

The CDR3 loop reads CASTQGLYNEQFF. Here the CDR3 DNA reads TGTGCCAGCACTCAGGGGCTGTACAATGAGCAGTTCTTC. The chain joins TRBV6-1 to TRBJ2-1, with D possibly matching TRBD1 (6 bases). Deletions cut 7 bases from V and 4 bases from J, with 11 bases between. Per the germline V gene, CDR1 is MNHNS and CDR2 is SASEGT. This CDR3 has 13 amino acids.

This clone occurred once. This chain connects TRBV7-8 to TRBJ2-7, with 10 bases aligning to TRBD1. The CDR3 has 15 residues. V was pared by 0 bases and J by 3 bases, with 2 bases of the junction left unmatched. Germline values: CDR1 SGHVS, CDR2 FQNEAQ. The CDR3 coding sequence is TGTGCCAGCAGCTTAGCGCGGACAGGGGGCTACGAGCAGTACTTC. Translation gives CASSLARTGGYEQYF.

This clone was seen a few times. This chain connects TRBV19 to TRBJ2-7; tentative D call: TRBD1 (5 bases). Germline CDR1 is LNHDA and CDR2 is SQIVND (reference sequence). The CDR3 totals 15 residues. Between the trimmed V and J ends, which lost 6 bases and 5 bases, there was a span of 20 bases. The CDR3 here is CASSPPWGRTNEQYF. CDR3 coding DNA: TGTGCCAGTAGCCCTCCCTGGGGCAGAACCAACGAGCAGTACTTC. Looking up the rest from reference TRBV19 and TRBJ2-7 gives the full variable domain: DGGITQSPKYLFRKEGQNVTLSCEQNLNHDAMYWYRQDPGQGLRLIYYSQIVNDFQKGDIAEGYSVSREKKESFPLTVTSAQKNPTAFYLCASSPPWGRTNEQYFGPGTRLTVT.

V usage is TRBV7-2 and J usage is TRBJ2-7, with 11 positions matching TRBD1. With V trimmed by 1 base and J by 4 bases, 3 bases remained unmatched. CDR1 is SGHTA, CDR2 FQGNSA, per germline. The CDR3 totals 15 residues. The CDR3 protein is CASSLEGTGGYEQYF. CDR3 coding DNA: TGTGCCAGCAGCTTAGAAGGGACAGGGGGTTACGAGCAGTACTTC.